This TCR beta chain is drawn from a study of shared clonotypes between healthy human individuals. Clones were read by immunoSEQ multiplex PCR, and TCRdb kept only the in-frame ones, dropping some. The data contain just over 2,000,000 clones, about 95% of them singletons. The junction had 9 bases not matched to a gene; V was cut back by 3 bases and J by 5 bases. Germline assignment: CDR1 MDHEN and CDR2 SYDVKM. This CDR3 comprises 15 residues. Note on this clone: Its target is not known.

General study findings and limits: A handful of donors had roughly 5% of their naive CD4 clonotypes in common. Generally, naive subsets came out with larger estimated richness than memory subsets. It was only blood that was sampled, and tissue repertoires likely differ.

The chain has TRBV28 and TRBJ2-5; 7 positions agree with TRBD1. The specimen sequenced was naive CD4+ T cells sorted from blood. Subset described: CD45RA+ positively selected. The sequence came from a man younger than 35 in good health. The CDR3 nucleotides are TGTGCCAGCAGTTTCAACAGGGGAACTAGGGAGACCCAGTACTTC. This sequence encodes CASSFNRGTRETQYF.